The 7 T cell receptor beta chains presented below share a single source sample, sequenced in a study of OX40 agonist ivuxolimab in advanced cancers. The method was the immunoSEQ multiplex PCR assay. What TCRdb holds here is the immuneACCESS table cut down to in-frame rearrangements. Part of the clones is not present; checked against another copy, under half of the missing clones reflect an unresolved V gene, and the others are unexplained. In this sample the table shows roughly 50,000 clones, 84% of which occur a single time. The ten biggest clones cover 1% to 1.5% of the sample. The specimen comprised CD4+ or CD8+ T cells sorted from blood, sampled in a trial of the OX40 agonist ivuxolimab. The receptors originated from an adult with an advanced solid tumor such as melanoma, head and neck, liver or kidney cancer.

By share, this clone ranks as medium-sized. The chain couples TRBV19 to TRBJ1-1; D is unresolved. The CDR3 has 12 residues. CDR1 and CDR2 from the germline V gene are LNHDA and SQIVND (reference sequence). With 4 bases removed from V and 3 bases from J, the gap between germline ends came to 6 bases. The CDR3 nucleotides read TGTGCCAGTAGTAGAATGGACACTGAAGCTTTCTTT. Its protein product is CASSRMDTEAFF.

The chain employs TRBV19 and TRBJ2-4; 8 bases map to TRBD2. Germline CDR1 reads LNHDA; CDR2 reads SQIVND (reference sequence). The CDR3 extends over 15 amino acids. V shed 10 bases, J shed 1 base, and the junction held 9 bases outside the gene matches. This CDR3 is CATSGRLGAKNIQYF. The CDR3 DNA reads as TGTGCCACGAGCGGGAGATTAGGGGCCAAAAACATTCAGTACTTC.

The CDR3 region is CASSPGGRASGANVLTF. CDR3 DNA sequence: TGCGCCAGCAGCCCGGGGGGTAGGGCCTCTGGGGCCAACGTCCTGACTTTC. The genes are TRBV5-1 and TRBJ2-6; the match to TRBD2 covers 7 bases. The CDR3 runs 17 residues. Germline V gives CDR1 SGHRS, CDR2 YFSETQ. V lost 4 bases, J lost 0 bases, and 7 bases stayed unmatched.

The chain carries TRBV6-1 and TRBJ2-7; 9 nucleotides align to TRBD1. The CDR3 runs to 14 residues. Germline V CDR1 and CDR2: MNHNS, SASEGT. V lost 6 bases, J lost 2 bases, and 5 bases stayed unmatched. The CDR3 sequence: CASRSGTGTYEQYF. CDR3 DNA: TGTGCCAGCAGATCCGGGACAGGGACCTACGAGCAGTACTTC.

This clone has only one observation. V and J are TRBV5-4 and TRBJ2-2, with a tentative D call TRBD1 (5 bases). This CDR3 region has 13 residues. The V end was cut by 5 bases, the J end by 4 bases, with 9 bases between. The germline V gene encodes CDR1 SGHNT and CDR2 YYREEE (reference sequence). CDR3 sequence reads: CASRTDSTGELFF. The CDR3 DNA follows: TGTGCCAGCAGGACAGATAGCACCGGGGAGCTGTTTTTT.

This chain uses TRBV5-1 with TRBJ2-1; TRBD2 aligns across 9 bases. Germline values: CDR1 SGHRS, CDR2 YFSETQ. This CDR3 is 16 amino acids long. The V and J ends lost 0 bases and 8 bases, in that order; junction bases with no gene match: 9. The CDR3 sequence: CASSLVVAGENDEQFF. As DNA, the CDR3 is TGCGCCAGCAGCTTGGTTGTAGCGGGAGAGAACGATGAGCAGTTCTTC.

The chain uses TRBV19 and TRBJ2-1, with 9 bases identical to TRBD1. Germline V gene sequence: CDR1 LNHDA, CDR2 SQIVND (reference sequence). The CDR3 runs 13 residues. V lost 7 bases and J lost 7; bases outside the gene matches: 5. CDR3 residues: CASTTGGRNEQFF. The CDR3, as DNA: TGTGCCAGTACAACAGGGGGCAGGAATGAGCAGTTCTTC.